The 16 T cell receptor beta chains below come from one sample, sequenced in a study of T cells in Graves' hyperthyroidism and ophthalmopathy. Amplification yielded TCR beta CDR3 regions, with RNA transcripts as the source. The HTBI set primed first-round TCR CDR3 RT-PCR. One entry per CDR3 protein, called by TCRdb with MiXCR from the multiplex PCR reads. Altogether around 360,000 distinct CDR3 sequences are present, about 16% being singletons, with the ten largest covering approximately 19%. Sequenced material: blood. The source is a woman aged 55 to 70 with Graves' ophthalmopathy.

Only a few counts were recorded for this clonotype. The chain combines TRBV10-3 with TRBJ2-1; D possibly corresponds to TRBD1 (6 bases). V lost 7 bases to trimming and J lost 5 bases, with 24 bases between them. The CDR3 covers 17 residues. Germline V gene lookup returns CDR1 ENHRY and CDR2 SYGVKD. CDR3 region: CAITGNSGTPNHNEQFF. The CDR3 DNA sequence: TGTGCCATCACAGGAAATTCCGGGACACCGAACCACAATGAGCAGTTCTTC.

This clonotype was picked up many times. This chain uses TRBV18 with TRBJ1-4; D call uncertain. Germline CDR1 KGHSH, CDR2 LQKENI. CDR3 size: 14 residues. The V gene lost 3 bases and the J gene lost 8 bases, with 13 bases spanning the gap. The CDR3 sequence is CASSPTQNKEKLFF. CDR3 bases: TGTGCCAGCTCACCGACCCAGAATAAAGAAAAACTGTTTTTT.

This sequence joins TRBV7-3 and TRBJ2-4, with D possibly TRBD2 on 7 matching bases. This CDR3 is 14 amino acids long. Trimming took 5 bases from V and 4 from J, leaving 12 bases between them. Germline loops: CDR1 SGHTA, CDR2 FQGTGA. CDR3 sequence (DNA): TGTGCCAGCAGCCTGGGAGGGGGTAAAAACATTCAGTACTTC. This codes for CASSLGGGKNIQYF.

This clonotype was recorded at least ten times. The CDR3 protein is CSARGWAYEQYF. CDR3 nucleotide sequence: TGCAGTGCTAGGGGTTGGGCCTACGAGCAGTACTTC. The chain links TRBV20-1 to TRBJ2-7; D is undetermined. The CDR3 has 12 amino acids. The germline CDR1 and CDR2 sequences are DFQATT and SNEGSKA (reference sequence). V was shortened by 3 bases and J by 2 bases, with 8 bases between the two germline ends.

This clonotype appeared many times. The V call is TRBV5-1, the J call TRBJ2-2; 9 bases are shared with TRBD1. Trimming cost V 4 bases and J 0 bases; bases outside gene matches: 4. Germline-derived CDR1 and CDR2 are SGHRS and YFSETQ. CDR3 length: 16 residues. The DNA for the CDR3 is TGCGCCAGCAGCGCGGGACAGGGTTCGAACACCGGGGAGCTGTTTTTT. Its protein is CASSAGQGSNTGELFF.

This clonotype was counted between two and nine times. This chain connects TRBV27 to TRBJ1-1; possibly TRBD1 for D (6 bases). The CDR3 length is 15 residues. Germline V gene lookup returns CDR1 MNHEY and CDR2 SMNVEV (reference sequence). Trimming pared 0 bases from V and 4 bases from J, leaving 12 bases between. The CDR3 DNA sequence: TGTGCCAGCAGTTTATCGGCAGGGGCGACCACTGAAGCTTTCTTT. Amino acids: CASSLSAGATTEAFF.

CDR3 coding DNA: TGTGCCAGCAGGAGGGCTTTGAACACTGAAGCTTTCTTT. Protein: CASRRALNTEAFF. The chain uses TRBV7-6 and TRBJ1-1, with D unclear. The germline V and J ends were trimmed by 6 bases and 0 bases, with 8 bases remaining between them. The V gene's germline CDR1 is SGHVS and CDR2 FNYEAQ. The CDR3 is 13 amino acids.

This clonotype showed up many times. V gene TRBV5-1 combines with J gene TRBJ2-3, with a tentative D call TRBD2 (6 bases). This CDR3 contains 14 residues. Germline CDR1 reads SGHRS; CDR2 reads YFSETQ. V lost 6 bases, J lost 6 bases, and 17 bases lay in between. CDR3 sequence reads: CASTVALAGDTQYF. CDR3 coding DNA: TGCGCCAGCACCGTCGCCCTTGCGGGGGATACGCAGTATTTT.

A few counts support this clonotype. The V and J genes are TRBV18 and TRBJ2-5; 7 bases map to TRBD2. The junction had 5 bases not matched to a gene; V was cut back by 0 bases and J by 7 bases. CDR1 and CDR2 from the germline V gene are KGHSH and LQKENI. The CDR3 totals 14 residues. CDR3 region: CASSPPFREGTQYF. The DNA of the CDR3 is TGTGCCAGCTCACCACCCTTCAGGGAGGGGACCCAGTACTTC.

This clonotype was observed a handful of times. The chain has TRBV12-3 or TRBV12-4 and TRBJ2-2; TRBD1 matches 7 bases. The CDR3 totals 16 residues. The ends lost 5 bases at V and 1 base at J; junction bases unmatched: 7. The CDR3 DNA reads TGTGCCAGCAGTAGCACCTCAGGGGGGAACACCGGGGAGCTGTTTTTT. Translating it yields CASSSTSGGNTGELFF.

There are a few counts of this clonotype. The genes are TRBV27 and TRBJ1-5; D might be TRBD1 (6 bases). The CDR3 spans 14 residues. The V gene's germline CDR1 is MNHEY and CDR2 SMNVEV (reference sequence). The ends were cut back, 2 bases at V and 6 bases at J, with 11 bases in the middle. The CDR3 here is CASSLKGEGQPQHF. The DNA of the CDR3 is TGTGCCAGCAGTTTAAAGGGGGAGGGTCAGCCCCAGCATTTT.

This clonotype has a count of ten or more. This chain joins TRBV12-3 or TRBV12-4 and TRBJ1-4; 8 positions agree with TRBD1. Losses at the gene ends were 1 base for V and 6 bases for J; bases not matched to a gene: 10. The CDR3 has 17 residues. The CDR3: CASSLGRRGHQDEKLFF. The CDR3 DNA reads TGTGCCAGCAGTTTAGGTCGCAGGGGGCATCAGGATGAAAAACTGTTTTTT.

This clonotype was seen many times. This chain joins TRBV19 and TRBJ2-1; 11 bases match TRBD2. Looked up from germline, CDR1 is LNHDA and CDR2 is SQIVND (reference sequence). V was clipped by 5 bases and J by 4 bases; unmatched bases: 7. The CDR3 length is 16 residues. In nucleotides, the CDR3 is TGTGCCAGTAGTGTTCTAGCGGGAGGAATTTACAATGAGCAGTTCTTC. Translating gives CASSVLAGGIYNEQFF.

V is TRBV15 and J is TRBJ2-5; TRBD2 matches at 11 bases. In germline, CDR1 is LNHNV, CDR2 YYDKDF (reference sequence). The trim removed 4 bases at V and 4 bases at J, leaving 5 bases unmatched. The CDR3 sequence is 15 residues long. In DNA, the CDR3 is TGTGCCACCAGCATCGGACTAGCGGGCTTAGAGACCCAGTACTTC. Encoded protein: CATSIGLAGLETQYF.

The chain carries TRBV6-1 and TRBJ2-1; D unclear. V was cut by 4 bases and J by 5 bases, with 12 bases left in between. The CDR3 runs to 14 residues. The germline gives CDR1 MNHNS, CDR2 SASEGT. The CDR3 protein is CASSVGLRNNEQFF. The DNA for the CDR3 is TGTGCCAGCAGTGTGGGTCTACGAAACAATGAGCAGTTCTTC.

The chain joins TRBV28 to TRBJ2-5; D not certain. The germline gives CDR1 MDHEN, CDR2 SYDVKM. This CDR3 region has 12 residues. Trimming left V 10 bases short and J 2 bases short, with 11 bases between. DNA of the CDR3: TGTGCCATCTCGACGGAGCAAGAGACCCAGTACTTC. Its protein product is CAISTEQETQYF.